These T cell receptor beta chains were read from a single sample in a study of blood T cell repertoires in COVID-19. Here immunoSEQ multiplex PCR was the method, and the copy in TCRdb shows in-frame clones only, minus some. The table records under 150,000 clones, roughly 82% of them present only once. The sequenced sample was peripheral blood. These receptors originate from a woman aged 35 to 49 with acute or convalescent COVID-19. Both conserved end residues are part of each CDR3. Each record gives: J gene, V gene, clone size, D gene, CDR3 DNA, CDR3 protein. D genes are given only for firm matches. Only some rows state a clone size, as once, few, many or a class for expanded clones.

TRBJ1-1,TRBV12-3/TRBV12-4,-,-,TGTGCCAGCAGTCAGCGGGGGGACACTGAAGCTTTCTTT,CASSQRGDTEAFF
TRBJ2-1,TRBV9,-,TRBD2,TGTGCCAGCAGCGCTTATAGCGGGTTTGGCAATGAGCAGTTCTTC,CASSAYSGFGNEQFF
TRBJ2-1,TRBV7-3,-,TRBD1,TGTGCCAGCAGCGCTACGGGACAGGGGGCATCCTACAATGAGCAGTTCTTC,CASSATGQGASYNEQFF
TRBJ1-5,TRBV7-2,-,-,TGTGCCAGCAGCTTTACAGACAGCCAGCCCCAGCATTTT,CASSFTDSQPQHF
TRBJ2-3,TRBV7-6,-,TRBD2,TGTGCCAGCAGCTCGCTTGGAAGCGGGGCCCGCACAGATACGCAGTATTTT,CASSSLGSGARTDTQYF
TRBJ2-1,TRBV27,few,TRBD1,TGTGCCAGCAGTTTATGGTACGGACAGGGAAAGGCTGAGCAGTTCTTC,CASSLWYGQGKAEQFF
TRBJ1-5,TRBV6-5,-,-,TGTGCCAGCAGTTACACAGGGTTAGGGCAGCCCCAGCATTTT,CASSYTGLGQPQHF
TRBJ2-2,TRBV4-3,once,TRBD2,TGCGCCAGCAGCCAAGAGCGGGGGGTTTCCACCGGGGAGCTGTTTTTT,CASSQERGVSTGELFF
TRBJ1-2,TRBV25-1,-,-,TGTGCCAGCAGTCCGACCGGGGAGGCTGACTATGGCTACACCTTC,CASSPTGEADYGYTF
TRBJ2-1,TRBV30,-,-,TGTGCCTGGACCGACCGAGGGATTAGGCAGTTCTTC,CAWTDRGIRQFF
TRBJ2-1,TRBV29-1,-,-,TGCAGCGCCCCACGGGACTTCAACAATGAGCAGTTCTTC,CSAPRDFNNEQFF
TRBJ2-1,TRBV9,-,-,TGTGCCAGCAGCGTAGAACCGGGGAATTACAATGAGCAGTTCTTC,CASSVEPGNYNEQFF